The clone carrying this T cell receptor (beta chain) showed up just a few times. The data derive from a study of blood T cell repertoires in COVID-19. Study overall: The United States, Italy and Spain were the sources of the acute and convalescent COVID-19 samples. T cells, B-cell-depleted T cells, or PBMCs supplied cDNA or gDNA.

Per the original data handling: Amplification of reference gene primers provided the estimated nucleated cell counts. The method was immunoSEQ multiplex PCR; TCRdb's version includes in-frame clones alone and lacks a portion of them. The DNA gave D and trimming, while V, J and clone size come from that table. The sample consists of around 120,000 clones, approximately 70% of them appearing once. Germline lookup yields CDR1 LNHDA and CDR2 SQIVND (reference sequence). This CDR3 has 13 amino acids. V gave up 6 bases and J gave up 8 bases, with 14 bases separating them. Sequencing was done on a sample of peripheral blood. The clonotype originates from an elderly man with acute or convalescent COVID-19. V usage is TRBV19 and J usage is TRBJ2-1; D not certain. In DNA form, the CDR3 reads TGTGCCAGTAGGGCGACTCCGAGCGATGAGCAGTTCTTC. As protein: CASRATPSDEQFF.